Below, one TCR beta chain is given with its context. Sequence at one end of the junction differs from germline and may be a read error. Original analysis: How many nucleated cells were present was estimated from reference gene primer amplification. The protocol was immunoSEQ multiplex PCR, while the TCRdb copy is restricted to in-frame clones and leaves out a portion. That table supplies the V and J calls and clone size; D and trimming were determined from the DNA. The table shows 110,000 to 150,000 clones, with 60% to 80% occurring only once. CDR1 and CDR2 from the germline V gene are SGHRS and YFSETQ. The CDR3 contains 13 residues. The data are from a study of blood T cell repertoires in COVID-19. Across the study: Samples taken during acute and convalescent COVID-19 were collected in the United States, Italy and Spain. PBMCs, B-cell-depleted T cells, or T cells were the source of the cDNA or gDNA that made up the material.

The rearrangement links TRBV5-1 to TRBJ2-7; TRBD1 agrees at 7 bases. This clonotype was obtained from a man aged 50 to 59 with active or convalescent COVID-19. The sample taken for sequencing was peripheral blood. CDR3 in DNA: TGCGCCAGCAGCCCTGATCGGCTCCCGGGACAGACCTTC. It translates to CASSPDRLPGQTF. Looking up the rest from reference TRBV5-1 and TRBJ2-7 gives the full variable domain: KAGVTQTPRYLIKTRGQQVTLSCSPISGHRSVSWYQQTPGQGLQFLFEYFSETQRNKGNFPGRFSGRQFSNSRSEMNVSTLELGDSALYLCASSPDRLPGQTFGPGTRLTVT.